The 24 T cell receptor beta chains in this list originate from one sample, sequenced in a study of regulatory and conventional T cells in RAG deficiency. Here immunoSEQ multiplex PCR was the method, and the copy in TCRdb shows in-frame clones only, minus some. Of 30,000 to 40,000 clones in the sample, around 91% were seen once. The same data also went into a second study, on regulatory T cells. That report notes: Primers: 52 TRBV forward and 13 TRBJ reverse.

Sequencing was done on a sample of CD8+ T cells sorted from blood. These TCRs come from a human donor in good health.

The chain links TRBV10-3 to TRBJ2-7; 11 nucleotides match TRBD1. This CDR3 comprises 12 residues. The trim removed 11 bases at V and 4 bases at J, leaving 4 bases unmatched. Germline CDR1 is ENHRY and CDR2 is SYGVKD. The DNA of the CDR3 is TGTGCCTACGGACAGGGGGCATACGAGCAGTACTTC. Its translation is CAYGQGAYEQYF.

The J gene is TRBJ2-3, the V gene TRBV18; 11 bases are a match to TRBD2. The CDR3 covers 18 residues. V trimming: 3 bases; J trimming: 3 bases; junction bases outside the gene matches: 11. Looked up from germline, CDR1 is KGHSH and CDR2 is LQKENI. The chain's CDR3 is CASSPLAGGSQRTDTQYF. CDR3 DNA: TGTGCCAGCTCACCCCTAGCGGGAGGATCCCAAAGAACAGATACGCAGTATTTT.

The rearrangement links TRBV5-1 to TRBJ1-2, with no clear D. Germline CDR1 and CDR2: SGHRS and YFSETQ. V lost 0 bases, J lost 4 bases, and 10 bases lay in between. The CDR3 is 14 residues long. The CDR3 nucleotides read TGCGCCAGCAGCTTGGGGCCACTGTTCTATGGCTACACCTTC. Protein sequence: CASSLGPLFYGYTF.

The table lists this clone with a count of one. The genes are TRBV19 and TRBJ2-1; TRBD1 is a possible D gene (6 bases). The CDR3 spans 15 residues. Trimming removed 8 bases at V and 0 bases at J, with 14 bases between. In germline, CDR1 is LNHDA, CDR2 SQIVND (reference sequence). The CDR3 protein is CASRPDRSSYNEQFF. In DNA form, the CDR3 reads TGTGCCAGTCGACCTGACAGGAGCTCCTACAATGAGCAGTTCTTC.

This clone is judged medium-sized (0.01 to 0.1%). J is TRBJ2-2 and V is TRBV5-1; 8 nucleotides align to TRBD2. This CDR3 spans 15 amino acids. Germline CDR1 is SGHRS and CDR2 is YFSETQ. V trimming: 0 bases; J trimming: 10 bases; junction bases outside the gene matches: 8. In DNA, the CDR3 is TGCGCCAGCAGCTTGGTGGCGGCGGGGGGCGCGGAGCTGTTTTTT. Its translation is CASSLVAAGGAELFF.

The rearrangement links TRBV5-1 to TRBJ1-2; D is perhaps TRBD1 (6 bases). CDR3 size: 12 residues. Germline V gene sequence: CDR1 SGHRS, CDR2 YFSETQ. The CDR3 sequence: CARTDSLHGYTF. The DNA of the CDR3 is TGCGCTAGGACAGATTCTCTCCATGGCTACACCTTC.

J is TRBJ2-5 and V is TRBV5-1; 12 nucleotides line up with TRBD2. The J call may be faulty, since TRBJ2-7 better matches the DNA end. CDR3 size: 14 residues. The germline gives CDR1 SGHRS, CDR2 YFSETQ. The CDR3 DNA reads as TGCGCCAGCAGCGGAATGACTAGCGGGGGCGAGCAGTACTTC. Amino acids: CASSGMTSGGEQYF.

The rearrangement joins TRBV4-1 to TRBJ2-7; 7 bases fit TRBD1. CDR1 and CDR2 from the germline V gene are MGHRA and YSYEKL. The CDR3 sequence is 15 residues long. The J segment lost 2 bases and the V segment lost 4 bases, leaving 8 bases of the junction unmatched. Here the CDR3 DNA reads TGCGCCAGCAGCCCAACAGGGGATTCAGCCTACGAGCAGTACTTC. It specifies CASSPTGDSAYEQYF.

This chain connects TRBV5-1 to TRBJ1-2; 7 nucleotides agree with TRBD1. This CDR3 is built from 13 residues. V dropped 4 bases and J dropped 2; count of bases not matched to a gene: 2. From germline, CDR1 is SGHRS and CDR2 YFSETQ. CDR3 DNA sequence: TGCGCCAGCAGCAAGGGACAGAACTATGGCTACACCTTC. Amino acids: CASSKGQNYGYTF.

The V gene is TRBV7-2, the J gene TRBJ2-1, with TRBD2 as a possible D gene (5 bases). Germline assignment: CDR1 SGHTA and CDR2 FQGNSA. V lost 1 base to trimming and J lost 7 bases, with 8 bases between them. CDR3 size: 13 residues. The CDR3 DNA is TGTGCCAGCAGCTTAGTCCGCGGGAATGAGCAGTTCTTC. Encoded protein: CASSLVRGNEQFF.

DNA for the CDR3: TGTGCCAGCAGCCCCACGGGACCGCTTAATTCACCCCTCCACTTT. This codes for CASSPTGPLNSPLHF. The chain combines TRBV7-8 with TRBJ1-6; tentative D call: TRBD1 (5 bases). The germline gives CDR1 SGHVS, CDR2 FQNEAQ. The length of the CDR3 is 15 residues. Trimming pared 5 bases from V and 6 bases from J, leaving 14 bases between.

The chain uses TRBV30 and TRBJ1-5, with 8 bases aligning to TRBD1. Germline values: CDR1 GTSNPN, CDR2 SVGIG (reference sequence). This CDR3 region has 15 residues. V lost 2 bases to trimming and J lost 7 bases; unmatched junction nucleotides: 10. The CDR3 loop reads CAWSTRQGRWQPQHF. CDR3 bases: TGTGCCTGGAGTACCCGACAGGGGAGATGGCAGCCCCAGCATTTT.

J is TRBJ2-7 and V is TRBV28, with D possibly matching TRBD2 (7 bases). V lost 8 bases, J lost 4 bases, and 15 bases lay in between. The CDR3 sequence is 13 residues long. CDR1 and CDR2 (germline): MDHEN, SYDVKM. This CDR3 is CASWGGSRYEQYF. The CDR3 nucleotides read TGTGCCAGCTGGGGGGGCTCAAGGTACGAGCAGTACTTC.

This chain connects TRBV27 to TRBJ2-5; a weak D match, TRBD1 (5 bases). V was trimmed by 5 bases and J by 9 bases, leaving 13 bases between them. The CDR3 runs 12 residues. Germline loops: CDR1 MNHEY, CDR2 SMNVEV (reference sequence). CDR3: CASSTNGAAQYF. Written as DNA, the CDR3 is TGTGCCAGCAGTACCAATGGGGCGGCCCAGTACTTC.

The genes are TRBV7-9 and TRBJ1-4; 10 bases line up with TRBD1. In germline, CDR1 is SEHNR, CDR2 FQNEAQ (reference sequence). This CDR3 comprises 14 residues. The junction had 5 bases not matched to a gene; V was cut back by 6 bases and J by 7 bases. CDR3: CASRPGQGSEKLFF. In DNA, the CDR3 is TGTGCCAGCAGACCGGGACAGGGGTCTGAAAAACTGTTTTTT.

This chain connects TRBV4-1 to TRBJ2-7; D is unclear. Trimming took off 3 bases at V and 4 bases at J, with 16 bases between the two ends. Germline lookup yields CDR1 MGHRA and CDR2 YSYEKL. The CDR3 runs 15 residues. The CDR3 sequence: CASSHSLGLPYEQYF. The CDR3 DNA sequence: TGCGCCAGCAGCCATAGCCTTGGTCTCCCGTACGAGCAGTACTTC.

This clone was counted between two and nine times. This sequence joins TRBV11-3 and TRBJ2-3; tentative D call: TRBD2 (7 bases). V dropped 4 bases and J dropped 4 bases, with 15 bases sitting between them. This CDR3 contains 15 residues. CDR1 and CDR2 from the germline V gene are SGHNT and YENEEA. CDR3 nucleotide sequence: TGTGCCAGCAGCTACTGGGGGGGCGGGCCAGATACGCAGTATTTT. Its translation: CASSYWGGGPDTQYF.

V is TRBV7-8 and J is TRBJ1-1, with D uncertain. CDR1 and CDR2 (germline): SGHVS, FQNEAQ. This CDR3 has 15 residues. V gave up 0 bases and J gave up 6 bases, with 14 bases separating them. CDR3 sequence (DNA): TGTGCCAGCAGCTTAGCCGGGTCCCTATACCCTGAAGCTTTCTTT. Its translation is CASSLAGSLYPEAFF. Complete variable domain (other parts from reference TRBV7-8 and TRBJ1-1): GAGVSQSPRYKVAKRGQDVALRCDPISGHVSLFWYQQALGQGPEFLTYFQNEAQLDKSGLPSDRFFAERPEGSVSTLKIQRTQQEDSAVYLCASSLAGSLYPEAFFGQGTRLTVV.

CDR3: CASSFQGPEQFF. The CDR3 region has the DNA TGTGCCAGCAGTTTCCAGGGGCCTGAGCAGTTCTTC. The chain combines TRBV28 with TRBJ2-1; a possible D gene is TRBD1 (6 bases). With 3 bases removed from V and 9 bases from J, the gap between germline ends came to 9 bases. This CDR3 has 12 amino acids. Germline values: CDR1 MDHEN, CDR2 SYDVKM.

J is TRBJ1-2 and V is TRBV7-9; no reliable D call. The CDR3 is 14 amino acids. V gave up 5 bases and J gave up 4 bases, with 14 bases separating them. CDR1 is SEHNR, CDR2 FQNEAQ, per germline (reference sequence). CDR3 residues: CASSATPDSYGYTF. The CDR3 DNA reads TGTGCCAGCAGCGCCACCCCGGATTCCTATGGCTACACCTTC.

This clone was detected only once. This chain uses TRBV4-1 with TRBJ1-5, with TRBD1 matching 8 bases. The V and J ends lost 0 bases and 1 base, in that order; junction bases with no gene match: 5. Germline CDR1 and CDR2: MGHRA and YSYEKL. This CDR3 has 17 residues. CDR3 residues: CASSQEQGVRSNQPQHF. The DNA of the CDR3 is TGCGCCAGCAGCCAAGAACAGGGGGTCAGGAGCAATCAGCCCCAGCATTTT.

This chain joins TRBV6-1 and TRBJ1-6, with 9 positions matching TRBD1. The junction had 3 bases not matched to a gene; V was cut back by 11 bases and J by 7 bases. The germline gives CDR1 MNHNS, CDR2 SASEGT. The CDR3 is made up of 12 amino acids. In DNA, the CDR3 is TGTGCCGGCGGGACAGGGAATTCACCCCTCCACTTT. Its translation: CAGGTGNSPLHF.

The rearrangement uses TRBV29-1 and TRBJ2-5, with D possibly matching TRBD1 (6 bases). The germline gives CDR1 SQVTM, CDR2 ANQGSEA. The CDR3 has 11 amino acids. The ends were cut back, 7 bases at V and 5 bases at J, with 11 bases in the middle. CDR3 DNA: TGCAGCGGTGCAGGGGAGGAGACCCAGTACTTC. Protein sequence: CSGAGEETQYF. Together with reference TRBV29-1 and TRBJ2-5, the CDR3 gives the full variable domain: SAVISQKPSRDICQRGTSLTIQCQVDSQVTMMFWYRQQPGQSLTLIATANQGSEATYESGFVIDKFPISRPNLTFSTLTVSNMSPEDSSIYLCSGAGEETQYFGPGTRLLVL.

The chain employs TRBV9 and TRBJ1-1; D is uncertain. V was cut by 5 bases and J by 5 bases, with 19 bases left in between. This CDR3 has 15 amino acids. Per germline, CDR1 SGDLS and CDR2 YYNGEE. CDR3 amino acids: CASRKTPAGGTEAFF. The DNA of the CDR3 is TGTGCCAGCAGAAAGACCCCCGCGGGAGGAACTGAAGCTTTCTTT.